This TCR beta chain emerged from a study of beta chain features in type 1 diabetes. Expressed TCRB transcripts were sequenced because the isolated RNA had all been reverse transcribed beforehand. Sequenced by immunoSEQ multiplex PCR; TCRdb stores in-frame clones only, minus some. The table lists roughly 370,000 clones, more than 11% of them singletons. Trimming took off 0 bases at V and 7 bases at J, with 11 bases between the two ends. This CDR3 is 13 amino acids long. Germline-derived CDR1 and CDR2 are SGHRS and YFSETQ. The sample consisted of naive CD4+ T cells from blood. This receptor was identified in a man aged 25 to 40 in good health. The chain has TRBV5-1 and TRBJ2-7; no definite D call. For the CDR3, the DNA is TGCGCCAGCAGCTTGGACCTCTGGAAAGAGCAGTACTTC. Protein product: CASSLDLWKEQYF.